This T cell receptor (beta chain) emerged from a study of T-cell memory formation after mild COVID-19. Broader study findings: Contracting clones from day 15 to 85 had balanced CD4/CD8; later expanders favoured CD4+.

This clonotype was counted a few times. Its antigen is still unknown. The CDR3 loop spans 15 amino acids. Germline V CDR1 and CDR2: LGHDT, YNNKEL (reference sequence). V lost 1 base and J 10 bases, leaving 14 bases between the germline ends. TCRdb itself ran the 5' RACE reads through MiXCR, one entry per CDR3 protein. The top ten clones hold 3.5% to 4% of a sample with about 200,000 distinct CDR3 sequences, over 9.5% of them seen once. The genes are TRBV3-1 and TRBJ1-6; D is possibly TRBD1 (5 bases). Sequencing was performed on PBMCs or a T cell subset sorted from them (not recorded which). This TCR was recovered from a man aged 18 to 35 who had mild COVID-19 (a few samples of this study predate the infection). Cell type and time point are not known. The CDR3 spells CASSQAGGTWSPLHF. CDR3 DNA sequence: TGTGCCAGCAGCCAAGCGGGCGGGACTTGGTCACCCCTCCACTTT.